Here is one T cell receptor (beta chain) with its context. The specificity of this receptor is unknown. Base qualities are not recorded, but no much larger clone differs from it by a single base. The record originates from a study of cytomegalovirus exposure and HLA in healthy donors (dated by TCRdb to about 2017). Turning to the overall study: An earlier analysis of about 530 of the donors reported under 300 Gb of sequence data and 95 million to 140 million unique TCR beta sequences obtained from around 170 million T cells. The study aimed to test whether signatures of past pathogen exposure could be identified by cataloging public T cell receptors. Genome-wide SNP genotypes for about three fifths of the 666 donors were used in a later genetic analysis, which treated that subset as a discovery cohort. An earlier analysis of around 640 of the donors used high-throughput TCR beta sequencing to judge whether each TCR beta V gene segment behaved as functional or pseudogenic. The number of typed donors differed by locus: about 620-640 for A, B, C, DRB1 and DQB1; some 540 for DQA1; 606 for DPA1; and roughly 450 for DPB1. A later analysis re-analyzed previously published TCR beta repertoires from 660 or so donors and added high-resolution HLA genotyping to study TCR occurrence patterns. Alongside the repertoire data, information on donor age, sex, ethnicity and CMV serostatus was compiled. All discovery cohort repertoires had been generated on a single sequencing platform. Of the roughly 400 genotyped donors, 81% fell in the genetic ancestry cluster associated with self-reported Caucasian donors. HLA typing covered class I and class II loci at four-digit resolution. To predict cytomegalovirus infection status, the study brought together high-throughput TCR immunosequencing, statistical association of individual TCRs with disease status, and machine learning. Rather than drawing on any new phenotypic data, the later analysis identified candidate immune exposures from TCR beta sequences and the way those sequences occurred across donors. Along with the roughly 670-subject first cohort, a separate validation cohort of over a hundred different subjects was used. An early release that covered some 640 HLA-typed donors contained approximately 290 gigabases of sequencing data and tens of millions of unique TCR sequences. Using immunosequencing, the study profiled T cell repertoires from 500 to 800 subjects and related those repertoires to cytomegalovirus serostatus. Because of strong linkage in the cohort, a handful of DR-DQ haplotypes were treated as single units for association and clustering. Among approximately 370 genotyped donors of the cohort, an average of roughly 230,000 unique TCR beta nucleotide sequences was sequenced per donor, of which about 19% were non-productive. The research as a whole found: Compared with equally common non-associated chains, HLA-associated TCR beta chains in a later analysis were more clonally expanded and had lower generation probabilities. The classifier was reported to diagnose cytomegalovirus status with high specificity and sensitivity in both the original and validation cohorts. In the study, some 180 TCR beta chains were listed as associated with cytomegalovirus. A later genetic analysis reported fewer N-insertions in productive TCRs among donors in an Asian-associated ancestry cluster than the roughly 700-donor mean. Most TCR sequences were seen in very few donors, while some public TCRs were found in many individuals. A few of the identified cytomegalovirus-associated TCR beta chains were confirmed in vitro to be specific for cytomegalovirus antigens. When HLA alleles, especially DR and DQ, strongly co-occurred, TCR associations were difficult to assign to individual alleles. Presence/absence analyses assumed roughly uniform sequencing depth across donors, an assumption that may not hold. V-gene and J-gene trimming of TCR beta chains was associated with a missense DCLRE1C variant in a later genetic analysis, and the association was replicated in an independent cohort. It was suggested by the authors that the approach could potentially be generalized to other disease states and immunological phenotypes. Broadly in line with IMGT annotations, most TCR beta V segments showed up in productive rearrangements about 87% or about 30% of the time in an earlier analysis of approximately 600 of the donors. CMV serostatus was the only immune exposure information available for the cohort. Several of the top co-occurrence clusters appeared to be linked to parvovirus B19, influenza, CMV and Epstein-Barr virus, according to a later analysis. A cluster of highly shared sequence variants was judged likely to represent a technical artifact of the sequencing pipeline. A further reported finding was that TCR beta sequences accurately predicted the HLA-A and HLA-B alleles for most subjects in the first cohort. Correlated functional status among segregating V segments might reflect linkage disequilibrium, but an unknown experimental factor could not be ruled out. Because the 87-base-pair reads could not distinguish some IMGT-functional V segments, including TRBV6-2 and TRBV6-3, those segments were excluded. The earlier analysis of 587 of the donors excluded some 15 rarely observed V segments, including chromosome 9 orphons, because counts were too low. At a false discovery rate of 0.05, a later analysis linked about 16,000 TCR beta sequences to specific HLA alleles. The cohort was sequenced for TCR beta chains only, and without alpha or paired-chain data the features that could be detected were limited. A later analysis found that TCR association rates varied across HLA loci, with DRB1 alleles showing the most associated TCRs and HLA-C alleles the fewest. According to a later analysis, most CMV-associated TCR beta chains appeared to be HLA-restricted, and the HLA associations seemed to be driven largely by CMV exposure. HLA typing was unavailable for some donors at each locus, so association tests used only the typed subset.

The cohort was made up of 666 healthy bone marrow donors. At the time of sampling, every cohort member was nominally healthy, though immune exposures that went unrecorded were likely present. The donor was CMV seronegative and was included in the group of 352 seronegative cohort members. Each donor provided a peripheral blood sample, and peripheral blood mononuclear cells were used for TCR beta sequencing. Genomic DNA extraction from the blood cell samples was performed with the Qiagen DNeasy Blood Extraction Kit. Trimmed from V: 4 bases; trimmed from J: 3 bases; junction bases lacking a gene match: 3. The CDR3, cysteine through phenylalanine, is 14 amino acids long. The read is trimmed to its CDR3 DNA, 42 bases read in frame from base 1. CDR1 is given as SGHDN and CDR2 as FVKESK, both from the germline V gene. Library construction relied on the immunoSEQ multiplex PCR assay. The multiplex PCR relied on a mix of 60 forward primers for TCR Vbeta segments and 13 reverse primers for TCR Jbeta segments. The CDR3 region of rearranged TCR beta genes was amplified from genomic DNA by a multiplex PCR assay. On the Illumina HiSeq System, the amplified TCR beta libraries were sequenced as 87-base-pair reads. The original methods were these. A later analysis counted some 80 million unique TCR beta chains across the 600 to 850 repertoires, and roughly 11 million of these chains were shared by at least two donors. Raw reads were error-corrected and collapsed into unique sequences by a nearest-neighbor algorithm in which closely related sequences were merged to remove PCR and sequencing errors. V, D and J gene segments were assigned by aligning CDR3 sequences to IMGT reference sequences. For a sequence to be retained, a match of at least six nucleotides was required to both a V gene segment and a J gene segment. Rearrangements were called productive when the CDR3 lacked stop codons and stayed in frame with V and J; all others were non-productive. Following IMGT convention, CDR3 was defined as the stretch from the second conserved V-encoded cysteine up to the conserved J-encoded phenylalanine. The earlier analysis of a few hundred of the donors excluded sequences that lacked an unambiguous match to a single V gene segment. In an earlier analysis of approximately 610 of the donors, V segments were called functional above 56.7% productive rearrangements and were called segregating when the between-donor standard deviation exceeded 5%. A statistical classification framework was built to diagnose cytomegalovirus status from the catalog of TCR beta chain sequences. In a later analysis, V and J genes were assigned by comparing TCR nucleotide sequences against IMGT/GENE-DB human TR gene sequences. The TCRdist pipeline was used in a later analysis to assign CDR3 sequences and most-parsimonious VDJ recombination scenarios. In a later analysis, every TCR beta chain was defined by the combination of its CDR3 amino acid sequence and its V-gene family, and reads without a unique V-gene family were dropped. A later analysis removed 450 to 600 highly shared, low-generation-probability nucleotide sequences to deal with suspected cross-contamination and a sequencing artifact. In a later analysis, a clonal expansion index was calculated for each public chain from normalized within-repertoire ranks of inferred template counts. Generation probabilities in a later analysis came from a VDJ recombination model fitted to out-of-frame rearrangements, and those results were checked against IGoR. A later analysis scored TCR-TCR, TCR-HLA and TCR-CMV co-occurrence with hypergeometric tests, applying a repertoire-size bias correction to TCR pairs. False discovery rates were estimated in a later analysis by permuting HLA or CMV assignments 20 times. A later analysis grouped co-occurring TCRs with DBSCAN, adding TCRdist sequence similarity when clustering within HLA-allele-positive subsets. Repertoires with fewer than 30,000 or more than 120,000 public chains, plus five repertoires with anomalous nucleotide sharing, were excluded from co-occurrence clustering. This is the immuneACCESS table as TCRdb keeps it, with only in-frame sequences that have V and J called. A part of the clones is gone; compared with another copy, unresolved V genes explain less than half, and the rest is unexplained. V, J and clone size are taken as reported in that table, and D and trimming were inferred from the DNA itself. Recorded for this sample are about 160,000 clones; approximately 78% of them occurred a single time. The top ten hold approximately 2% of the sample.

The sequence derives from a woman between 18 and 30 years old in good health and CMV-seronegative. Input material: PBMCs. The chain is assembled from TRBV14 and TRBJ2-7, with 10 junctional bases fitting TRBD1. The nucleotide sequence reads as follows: TGTGCCAGCAGCCTCGGACAGGGGGACTACGAGCAGTACTTC. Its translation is CASSLGQGDYEQYF.